The rows below give T cell receptor beta chains drawn from one sample of a study of cytomegalovirus exposure and HLA in healthy donors. The repertoire was sequenced with immunoSEQ multiplex PCR; TCRdb's copy has only in-frame clones and lacks some. Of over 150,000 clones in the sample, roughly 90% were seen once. What was sequenced was PBMCs. All receptors derive from a man aged 18 to 30 in good health and CMV-seropositive. The CDR3 runs from the conserved cysteine through the conserved F or W. The order of the fields is V gene, J gene, clone size, D gene, CDR3 protein, CDR3 DNA. D genes are given only for firm matches. Clone sizes are given selectively: once, few, many, or a class where the clone is expanded.

v_gene: TRBV10-1
j_gene: TRBJ2-7
abundance: NA
d_gene: TRBD1
CDR3aa: CASSESGRGLISDEQYF
CDR3nt: TGCGCCAGCAGTGAGTCGGGCAGGGGGCTAATCTCCGACGAGCAGTACTTC

v_gene: TRBV6-5
j_gene: TRBJ2-1
abundance: NA
d_gene: NA
CDR3aa: CASSYSGGQRVEQFF
CDR3nt: TGTGCCAGCAGTTACTCTGGCGGCCAGCGGGTTGAGCAGTTCTTC

v_gene: TRBV5-8
j_gene: TRBJ1-5
abundance: NA
d_gene: TRBD1
CDR3aa: CASSLGTGRGQPQHF
CDR3nt: TGTGCCAGCAGCTTGGGGACAGGGCGAGGTCAGCCCCAGCATTTT

v_gene: TRBV6-5
j_gene: TRBJ2-7
abundance: NA
d_gene: NA
CDR3aa: CASRYLGGADEQYF
CDR3nt: TGTGCCAGCAGGTACCTAGGGGGGGCGGACGAGCAGTACTTC

v_gene: TRBV6-5
j_gene: TRBJ1-1
abundance: NA
d_gene: NA
CDR3aa: CASSYSGAYLEAFF
CDR3nt: TGTGCCAGCAGTTACTCAGGGGCCTATCTTGAAGCTTTCTTT

v_gene: TRBV5-4
j_gene: TRBJ2-4
abundance: NA
d_gene: NA
CDR3aa: CASSPRSGAKNIQYF
CDR3nt: TGTGCCAGCAGCCCTAGGTCGGGGGCCAAAAACATTCAGTACTTC

v_gene: TRBV7-9
j_gene: TRBJ2-1
abundance: few
d_gene: TRBD1
CDR3aa: CASSLEAGGGYNEQFF
CDR3nt: TGTGCCAGCAGCTTAGAGGCAGGGGGTGGCTACAATGAGCAGTTCTTC

v_gene: TRBV18
j_gene: TRBJ1-5
abundance: NA
d_gene: NA
CDR3aa: CASSPVGQGNQPQHF
CDR3nt: TGTGCCAGCTCACCCGTGGGCCAGGGCAATCAGCCCCAGCATTTT

v_gene: TRBV4-2
j_gene: TRBJ2-7
abundance: NA
d_gene: NA
CDR3aa: CASSQETAGLLYEQYF
CDR3nt: TGTGCCAGCAGCCAAGAAACGGCGGGTCTACTTTACGAGCAGTACTTC

v_gene: TRBV6-5
j_gene: TRBJ2-7
abundance: few
d_gene: TRBD2
CDR3aa: CASRGLAGHYEQYF
CDR3nt: TGTGCCAGCAGGGGTCTAGCGGGTCACTACGAGCAGTACTTC

v_gene: TRBV6-5
j_gene: TRBJ2-3
abundance: NA
d_gene: NA
CDR3aa: CASRTSTDTQYF
CDR3nt: TGTGCCAGCAGGACTAGCACAGATACGCAGTATTTT

v_gene: TRBV19
j_gene: TRBJ2-7
abundance: once
d_gene: NA
CDR3aa: CASSILGGYEQYF
CDR3nt: TGTGCCAGTAGTATTCTAGGGGGCTACGAGCAGTACTTC

v_gene: TRBV9
j_gene: TRBJ1-1
abundance: NA
d_gene: NA
CDR3aa: CASSVVGRGNTEAFF
CDR3nt: TGTGCCAGCAGCGTAGTCGGGAGGGGGAACACTGAAGCTTTCTTT

v_gene: TRBV10-3
j_gene: TRBJ2-7
abundance: NA
d_gene: TRBD1
CDR3aa: CAISERGQGAREQYF
CDR3nt: TGTGCCATCAGTGAGCGGGGACAGGGGGCGAGGGAGCAGTACTTC

v_gene: TRBV6-5
j_gene: TRBJ1-2
abundance: NA
d_gene: TRBD1
CDR3aa: CASSSSGQGGGYTF
CDR3nt: TGTGCCAGCAGTTCTTCTGGACAGGGCGGAGGCTACACCTTC

v_gene: TRBV5-4
j_gene: TRBJ2-3
abundance: NA
d_gene: NA
CDR3aa: CASSWGTPLSTQYF
CDR3nt: TGTGCCAGCAGCTGGGGGACTCCTCTCTCTACGCAGTATTTT

v_gene: TRBV2
j_gene: TRBJ1-3
abundance: NA
d_gene: TRBD1
CDR3aa: CASSEVPGGGNTIYF
CDR3nt: TGTGCCAGCAGTGAAGTTCCAGGGGGTGGAAACACCATATATTTT

v_gene: TRBV14
j_gene: TRBJ2-6
abundance: NA
d_gene: NA
CDR3aa: CASRPRSGESGANVLTF
CDR3nt: TGTGCCAGCAGACCAAGATCAGGTGAATCTGGGGCCAACGTCCTGACTTTC

v_gene: TRBV11-2
j_gene: TRBJ2-1
abundance: NA
d_gene: TRBD2
CDR3aa: CASSYYSGRAWEQFF
CDR3nt: TGTGCCAGCAGCTATTATAGCGGGAGGGCGTGGGAGCAGTTCTTC

v_gene: TRBV7-9
j_gene: TRBJ2-7
abundance: NA
d_gene: TRBD2
CDR3aa: CASSSGAGGLSYEQYF
CDR3nt: TGTGCCAGCAGCTCAGGGGCGGGAGGCCTCTCCTACGAGCAGTACTTC

v_gene: TRBV7-9
j_gene: TRBJ1-5
abundance: few
d_gene: NA
CDR3aa: CASSPDTLNQPQHF
CDR3nt: TGTGCCAGCAGCCCGGACACATTAAATCAGCCCCAGCATTTT

v_gene: TRBV27
j_gene: TRBJ1-4
abundance: NA
d_gene: NA
CDR3aa: CASSLKGWTEITNEKLFF
CDR3nt: TGTGCCAGCAGTTTAAAAGGTTGGACAGAGATAACTAATGAAAAACTGTTTTTT

v_gene: TRBV7-9
j_gene: TRBJ2-7
abundance: NA
d_gene: NA
CDR3aa: CASRPQGGPYEQYF
CDR3nt: TGTGCCAGCAGGCCACAGGGAGGGCCCTACGAGCAGTACTTC

v_gene: TRBV19
j_gene: TRBJ2-7
abundance: NA
d_gene: NA
CDR3aa: CASSIDDGGTAYEQYF
CDR3nt: TGTGCCAGTAGTATAGATGACGGCGGTACGGCCTACGAGCAGTACTTC

v_gene: TRBV5-1
j_gene: TRBJ2-7
abundance: once
d_gene: NA
CDR3aa: CASSFNQQGSRTYEQYF
CDR3nt: TGCGCCAGCAGCTTTAATCAGCAGGGCTCTAGGACCTACGAGCAGTACTTC

v_gene: TRBV30
j_gene: TRBJ1-1
abundance: NA
d_gene: NA
CDR3aa: CAWGPPQIDEAFF
CDR3nt: TGTGCCTGGGGTCCGCCTCAAATAGATGAAGCTTTCTTT

v_gene: TRBV11-2
j_gene: TRBJ2-1
abundance: NA
d_gene: TRBD2
CDR3aa: CASSPQGLAGGEEQFF
CDR3nt: TGTGCCAGCAGCCCCCAGGGACTAGCGGGAGGTGAGGAGCAGTTCTTC

v_gene: TRBV6-5
j_gene: TRBJ2-1
abundance: once
d_gene: TRBD2
CDR3aa: CASSGRETVVHEQFF
CDR3nt: TGTGCCAGCAGTGGGAGGGAGACCGTTGTGCATGAGCAGTTCTTC

v_gene: TRBV9
j_gene: TRBJ2-1
abundance: NA
d_gene: TRBD2
CDR3aa: CASSAVAGVNYNEQFF
CDR3nt: TGTGCCAGCAGCGCTGTAGCGGGGGTGAATTACAATGAGCAGTTCTTC

v_gene: TRBV19
j_gene: TRBJ2-1
abundance: NA
d_gene: TRBD2
CDR3aa: CASSIMTSGRSGNEQFF
CDR3nt: TGTGCCAGTAGTATTATGACTAGCGGGAGGTCGGGGAATGAGCAGTTCTTC

v_gene: TRBV19
j_gene: TRBJ1-2
abundance: NA
d_gene: TRBD1
CDR3aa: CASSPGTGGLGYGYTF
CDR3nt: TGTGCCAGTAGTCCCGGGACAGGGGGCTTAGGCTATGGCTACACCTTC

v_gene: TRBV10-2
j_gene: TRBJ1-2
abundance: NA
d_gene: NA
CDR3aa: CASSDDSYGYTF
CDR3nt: TGCGCCAGCAGTGATGACTCCTATGGCTACACCTTC

v_gene: TRBV6-5
j_gene: TRBJ1-2
abundance: NA
d_gene: NA
CDR3aa: CASRTSTGGGNGYTF
CDR3nt: TGTGCCAGCAGGACTTCGACAGGTGGTGGGAATGGCTACACCTTC

v_gene: TRBV9
j_gene: TRBJ1-5
abundance: NA
d_gene: NA
CDR3aa: CASSVGEGSNQPQHF
CDR3nt: TGTGCCAGCAGCGTTGGGGAGGGGAGCAATCAGCCCCAGCATTTT